A single T cell receptor (beta chain) is shown here with its context. The CDR3 extends over 14 amino acids. V was shortened by 3 bases and J by 2 bases, with 9 bases between the two germline ends. CDR1 and CDR2 from the germline V gene are KGHSH and LQKENI. The sample is drawn from a study of shared clonotypes between healthy human individuals. Here immunoSEQ multiplex PCR was the method, and the copy in TCRdb shows in-frame clones only, minus some. This sample carries more than 400,000 clones, 90% to 96% of them seen once, and the ten largest clones take under 0.06%. The source of this sequence is a young woman in good health. The chain uses TRBV18 and TRBJ2-3; tentatively, D is TRBD1 or TRBD2 (5 bases each). Source material: naive CD4+ T cells sorted from blood. The sample's subset: CD45RA+ positively selected. This CDR3 is CASSPLGTTDTQYF. CDR3 DNA: TGTGCCAGCTCACCCCTAGGGACCACAGATACGCAGTATTTT. The whole variable domain, remainder taken from reference TRBV18 and TRBJ2-3, is NAGVMQNPRHLVRRRGQEARLRCSPMKGHSHVYWYRQLPEEGLKFMVYLQKENIIDESGMPKERFSAEFPKEGPSILRIQQVVRGDSAAYFCASSPLGTTDTQYFGPGTRLTVL.